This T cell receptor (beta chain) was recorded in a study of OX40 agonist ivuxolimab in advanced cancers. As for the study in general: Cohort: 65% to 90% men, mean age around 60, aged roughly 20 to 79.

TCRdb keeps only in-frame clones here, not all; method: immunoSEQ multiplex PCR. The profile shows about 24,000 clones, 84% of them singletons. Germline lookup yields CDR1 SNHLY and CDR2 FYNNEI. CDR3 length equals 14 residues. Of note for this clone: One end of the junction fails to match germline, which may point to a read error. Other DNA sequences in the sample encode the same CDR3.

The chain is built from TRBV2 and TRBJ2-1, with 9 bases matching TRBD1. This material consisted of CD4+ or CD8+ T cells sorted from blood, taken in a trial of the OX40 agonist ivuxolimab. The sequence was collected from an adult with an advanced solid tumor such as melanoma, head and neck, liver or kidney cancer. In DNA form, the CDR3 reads TGCGCCAGCAGTGACTGGACAGGGGAAAATGAGCAGTTCTTC. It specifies CASSDWTGENEQFF.